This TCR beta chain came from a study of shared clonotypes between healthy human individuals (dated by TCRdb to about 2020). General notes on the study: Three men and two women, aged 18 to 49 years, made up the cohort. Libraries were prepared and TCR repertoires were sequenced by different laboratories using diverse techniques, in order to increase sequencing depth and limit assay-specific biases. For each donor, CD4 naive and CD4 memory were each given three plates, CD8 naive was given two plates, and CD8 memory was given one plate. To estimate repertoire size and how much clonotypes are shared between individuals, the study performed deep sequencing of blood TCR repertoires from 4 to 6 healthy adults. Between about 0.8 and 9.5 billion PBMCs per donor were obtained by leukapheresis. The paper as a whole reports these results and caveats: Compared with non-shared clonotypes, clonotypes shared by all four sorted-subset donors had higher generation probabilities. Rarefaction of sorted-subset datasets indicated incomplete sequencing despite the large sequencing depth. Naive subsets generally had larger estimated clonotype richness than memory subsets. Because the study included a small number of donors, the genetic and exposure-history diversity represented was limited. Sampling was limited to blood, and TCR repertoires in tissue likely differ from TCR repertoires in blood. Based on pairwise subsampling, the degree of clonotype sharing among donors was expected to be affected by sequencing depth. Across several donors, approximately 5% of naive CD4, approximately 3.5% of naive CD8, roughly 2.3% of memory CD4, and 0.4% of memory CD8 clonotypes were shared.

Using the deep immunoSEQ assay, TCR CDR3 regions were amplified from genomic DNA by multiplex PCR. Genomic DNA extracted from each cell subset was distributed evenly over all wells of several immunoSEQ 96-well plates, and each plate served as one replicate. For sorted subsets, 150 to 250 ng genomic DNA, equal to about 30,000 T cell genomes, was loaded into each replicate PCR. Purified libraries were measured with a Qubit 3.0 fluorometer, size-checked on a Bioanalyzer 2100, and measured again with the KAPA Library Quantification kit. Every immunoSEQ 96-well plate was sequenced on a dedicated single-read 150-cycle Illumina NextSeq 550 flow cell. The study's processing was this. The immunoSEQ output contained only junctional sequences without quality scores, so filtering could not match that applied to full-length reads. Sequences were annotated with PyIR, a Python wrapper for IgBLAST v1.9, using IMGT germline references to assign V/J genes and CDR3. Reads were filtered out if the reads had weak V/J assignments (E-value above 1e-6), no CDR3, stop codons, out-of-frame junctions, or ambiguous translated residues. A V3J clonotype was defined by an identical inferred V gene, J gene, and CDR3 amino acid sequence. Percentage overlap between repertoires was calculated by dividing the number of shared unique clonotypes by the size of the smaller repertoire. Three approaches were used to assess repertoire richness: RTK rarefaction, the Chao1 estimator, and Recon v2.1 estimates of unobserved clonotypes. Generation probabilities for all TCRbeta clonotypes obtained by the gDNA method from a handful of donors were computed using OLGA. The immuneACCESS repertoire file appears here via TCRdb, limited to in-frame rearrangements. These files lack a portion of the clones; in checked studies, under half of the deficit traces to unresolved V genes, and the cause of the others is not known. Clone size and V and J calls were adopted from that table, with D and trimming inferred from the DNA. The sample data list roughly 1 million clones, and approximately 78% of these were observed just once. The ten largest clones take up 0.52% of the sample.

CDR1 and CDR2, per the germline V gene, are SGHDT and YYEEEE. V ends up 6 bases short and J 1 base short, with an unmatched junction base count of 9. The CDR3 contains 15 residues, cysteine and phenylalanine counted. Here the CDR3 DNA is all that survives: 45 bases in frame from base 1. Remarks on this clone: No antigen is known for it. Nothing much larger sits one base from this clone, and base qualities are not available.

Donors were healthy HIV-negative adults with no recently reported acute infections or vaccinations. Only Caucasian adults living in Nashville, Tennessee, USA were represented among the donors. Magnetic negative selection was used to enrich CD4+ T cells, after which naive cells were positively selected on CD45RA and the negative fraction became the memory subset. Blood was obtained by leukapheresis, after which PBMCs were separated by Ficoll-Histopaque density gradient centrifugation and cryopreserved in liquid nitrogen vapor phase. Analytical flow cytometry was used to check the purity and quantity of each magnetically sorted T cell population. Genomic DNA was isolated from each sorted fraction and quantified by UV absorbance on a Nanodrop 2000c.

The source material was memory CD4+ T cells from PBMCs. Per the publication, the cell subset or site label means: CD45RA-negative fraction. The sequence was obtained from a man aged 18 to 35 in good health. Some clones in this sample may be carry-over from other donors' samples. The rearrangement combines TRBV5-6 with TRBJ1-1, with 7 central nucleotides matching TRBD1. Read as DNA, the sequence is TGTGCCAGCATTCGACAGGGAACCCCGAACACTGAAGCTTTCTTT. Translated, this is CASIRQGTPNTEAFF.